The 18 T cell receptor beta chains below come from one sample, sequenced in a study of technical replicates of blood from several donors. Assay used: immunoSEQ multiplex PCR; TCRdb lists only in-frame clones, some missing. Of tens of thousands of clones listed, 85% to 95% are singletons. The sample was T cells isolated from PBMCs. These receptors originate from a human donor in good health.

The V call is TRBV7-9, the J call TRBJ2-6; D is perhaps TRBD1 (6 bases). The germline gives CDR1 SEHNR, CDR2 FQNEAQ (reference sequence). This CDR3 has 19 residues. Trimming cost V 5 bases and J 0 bases, with 20 bases left between them. DNA of the CDR3: TGTGCCAGCAGCCACTCCACGCAGGGGTACTACTCTGGGGCCAACGTCCTGACTTTC. It encodes CASSHSTQGYYSGANVLTF.

The rearrangement uses TRBV6-5 and TRBJ1-4; 7 bases line up with TRBD1. The CDR3 sequence is 13 residues long. V shed 6 bases, J shed 4 bases, and the junction held 2 bases outside the gene matches. Germline V gene lookup returns CDR1 MNHEY and CDR2 SVGAGI. The CDR3 DNA sequence: TGTGCCAGCAGGGGACAGATTAATGAAAAACTGTTTTTT. Translating gives CASRGQINEKLFF.

This chain joins TRBV11-2 and TRBJ2-7; unclear D gene. V lost 1 base and J 1 base, leaving 8 bases between the germline ends. Germline-derived CDR1 and CDR2 are SGHAT and FQNNGV. The CDR3 sequence is 14 residues long. The CDR3 reads CASSLVAGSYEQYF. The DNA for the CDR3 is TGTGCCAGCAGCTTAGTTGCAGGTTCCTACGAGCAGTACTTC.

This clone showed up just once. The CDR3 region is CASSHGTGFDQPQHF. DNA of the CDR3: TGCGCCAGCAGCCACGGGACAGGGTTCGATCAGCCCCAGCATTTT. This rearrangement joins TRBV4-1 to TRBJ1-5, with 9 bases aligning to TRBD1. Trimming removed 3 bases from V and 5 bases from J; junction bases left unmatched: 5. The CDR3 contains 15 residues. Germline-derived CDR1 and CDR2 are MGHRA and YSYEKL.

The J gene is TRBJ2-7, the V gene TRBV4-2; D is unclear. This CDR3 region has 12 residues. Looked up from germline, CDR1 is LGHNA and CDR2 is YNFKEQ. V shed 0 bases and J shed 7 bases, with 7 bases lying between them. CDR3 loop: CASSQDGNEQYF. In DNA, the CDR3 is TGTGCCAGCAGCCAAGACGGTAATGAGCAGTACTTC.

CDR3: CASSLQAAGMNTEAFF. The CDR3 nucleotides read TGCGCCAGCAGCCTTCAGGCAGCGGGGATGAACACTGAAGCTTTCTTT. The genes are TRBV4-1 and TRBJ1-1; D uncertain. This CDR3 region has 16 residues. Germline V gene sequence: CDR1 MGHRA, CDR2 YSYEKL. With 4 bases removed from V and 0 bases from J, the gap between germline ends came to 15 bases.

The V gene is TRBV5-1, the J gene TRBJ2-3; D possibly corresponds to TRBD2 (6 bases). The CDR3 covers 16 residues. The germline gives CDR1 SGHRS, CDR2 YFSETQ. V lost 0 bases and J 0 bases, leaving 11 bases between the germline ends. The CDR3 spells CASSLGLATSTDTQYF. DNA of the CDR3: TGCGCCAGCAGCTTGGGTCTAGCGACTAGCACAGATACGCAGTATTTT.

This clone occurred once. The V and J genes are TRBV4-1 and TRBJ2-1; D possibly corresponds to TRBD2 (5 bases). Germline V lookup: CDR1 MGHRA, CDR2 YSYEKL. This CDR3 comprises 18 residues. V was trimmed by 0 bases and J by 4 bases, leaving 19 bases between them. CDR3 sequence (DNA): TGCGCCAGCAGCCAAGATCCTATAGGACTGGGCCTTTACAATGAGCAGTTCTTC. Protein sequence: CASSQDPIGLGLYNEQFF.

The chain has TRBV28 and TRBJ1-2, with TRBD1 identical over 8 bases. Per the germline V gene, CDR1 is MDHEN and CDR2 is SYDVKM. The CDR3 runs to 14 residues. The ends lost 6 bases at V and 3 bases at J; junction bases unmatched: 6. The CDR3 region has the DNA TGTGCCAGCAGGCCGCAGGGGGCAGACTATGGCTACACCTTC. Amino acid sequence: CASRPQGADYGYTF.

J is TRBJ2-7 and V is TRBV7-6; 11 bases map to TRBD1. This CDR3 spans 14 amino acids. Germline V gene sequence: CDR1 SGHVS, CDR2 FNYEAQ. V shed 1 base, J shed 4 bases, and the junction held 0 bases outside the gene matches. The CDR3 nucleotides read TGTGCCAGCAGCTTAGGGGACAGGGGGTACGAGCAGTACTTC. Its translation: CASSLGDRGYEQYF.

The V call is TRBV5-1, the J call TRBJ2-3, with 11 bases fitting TRBD2. The CDR3 loop spans 19 amino acids. CDR1 and CDR2 (germline): SGHRS, YFSETQ. V lost 3 bases to trimming and J lost 2 bases; unmatched junction nucleotides: 14. The CDR3 DNA is TGCGCCAGCAGCTCTTATCTAGCGGGGGGACCTATGAACACAGATACGCAGTATTTT. Its translation is CASSSYLAGGPMNTDTQYF.

The chain carries TRBV19 and TRBJ1-5, with 8 bases identical to TRBD1. Trimming took 5 bases from V and 9 from J; bases not matched to a gene: 15. CDR3 size: 16 residues. The germline V gene has CDR1 LNHDA and CDR2 SQIVND (reference sequence). The CDR3 bases are TGTGCCAGTAGTCCAACCCGGACAGGGAGTTCTAGGCCCCAGCATTTT. Encoded protein: CASSPTRTGSSRPQHF. Using reference TRBV19 and TRBJ1-5 for the parts outside the CDR3, the full variable domain is DGGITQSPKYLFRKEGQNVTLSCEQNLNHDAMYWYRQDPGQGLRLIYYSQIVNDFQKGDIAEGYSVSREKKESFPLTVTSAQKNPTAFYLCASSPTRTGSSRPQHFGDGTRLSIL.

This chain's CDR3 is CASSLTDLGAVGQPQHF. The CDR3 bases are TGCGCCAGCAGCCTCACGGATTTGGGGGCGGTAGGTCAGCCCCAGCATTTT. The chain is built from TRBV4-1 and TRBJ1-5, with D possibly being TRBD1 (6 bases). V lost 4 bases and J 6 bases, leaving 22 bases between the germline ends. Germline V gene data show CDR1 as MGHRA and CDR2 as YSYEKL. This CDR3 is 17 amino acids long.

The CDR3 coding sequence is TGTGCCAGCAGCGGTGGTGGGAATTGGGGCGCTGAAGCTTTCTTT. Translation: CASSGGGNWGAEAFF. This chain connects TRBV5-4 to TRBJ1-1; tentative D call: TRBD1 (5 bases). This CDR3 is 15 amino acids long. The germline V gene encodes CDR1 SGHNT and CDR2 YYREEE (reference sequence). Trimming removed 4 bases at V and 6 bases at J, with 19 bases between.

This clone has a single count. The chain combines TRBV7-8 with TRBJ2-3; 7 bases are a match to TRBD2. CDR3 size: 16 residues. Looked up from germline, CDR1 is SGHVS and CDR2 is FQNEAQ. J gave up 0 bases and V 0 bases, and 3 bases lay outside the gene matches. The CDR3 DNA follows: TGTGCCAGCAGCTTAGCGGGGGGGTTTAGCACAGATACGCAGTATTTT. Residues: CASSLAGGFSTDTQYF.

This chain links TRBV5-1 with TRBJ2-7; D might be TRBD2 (6 bases). V lost 5 bases, J lost 2 bases, and 14 bases lay in between. CDR3 size: 14 residues. Germline V gene sequence: CDR1 SGHRS, CDR2 YFSETQ. The chain's CDR3 is CASSPEGGTYEQYF. As DNA, the CDR3 is TGCGCCAGCAGTCCGGAGGGTGGGACCTACGAGCAGTACTTC. The full variable domain, its missing parts supplied by reference TRBV5-1 and TRBJ2-7, is KAGVTQTPRYLIKTRGQQVTLSCSPISGHRSVSWYQQTPGQGLQFLFEYFSETQRNKGNFPGRFSGRQFSNSRSEMNVSTLELGDSALYLCASSPEGGTYEQYFGPGTRLTVT.

Only one count was recorded for this clone. The J gene is TRBJ2-7, the V gene TRBV27, with TRBD2 identical over 7 bases. The CDR3 covers 14 residues. Germline V gene sequence: CDR1 MNHEY, CDR2 SMNVEV (reference sequence). With 6 bases clipped from V and 0 bases from J, the junction kept 5 bases outside the gene matches. The CDR3: CASSSGLSSYEQYF. CDR3 bases: TGTGCCAGCAGCTCGGGACTAAGCTCCTACGAGCAGTACTTC.

V gene TRBV5-1 combines with J gene TRBJ2-3; 7 bases agree with TRBD1. The trim removed 0 bases at V and 7 bases at J, leaving 5 bases unmatched. The CDR3 has 14 amino acids. CDR1 is SGHRS and CDR2 is YFSETQ in the germline V gene. This CDR3 reads CASSLGQGVNTQYF. DNA of the CDR3: TGCGCCAGCAGCTTGGGTCAGGGGGTAAATACGCAGTATTTT.